These T cell receptor beta chains were read from a single sample in a study of blood T cell repertoires in COVID-19. TCRdb keeps only in-frame clones here, not all; method: immunoSEQ multiplex PCR. The table shows under 300,000 clones, with around 88% occurring only once. The material sequenced was PBMCs or T cells enriched from blood (not recorded which). The receptors derive from a woman in her 40s with acute COVID-19. Both conserved end residues are part of each CDR3. D genes are given only for firm matches. Not every row has a clone size; where given, it reads once, few, many or a size class.

V gene	J gene	D gene	clone size	CDR3 DNA	CDR3 protein
TRBV7-3	TRBJ1-5	.	few	TGTGCCAGCAGCTTAATCAGTAGCAATCAGCCCCAGCATTTT	CASSLISSNQPQHF
TRBV6-5	TRBJ1-1	.	.	TGTGCCAGCAGTCCCGGGACTGAGTTTGAAGCTTTCTTT	CASSPGTEFEAFF
TRBV18	TRBJ1-3	.	.	TGTGCCAGCTCCGAAACTAGGAATCCTGGAAACACCATATATTTT	CASSETRNPGNTIYF
TRBV5-1	TRBJ1-2	.	.	TGCGCCAGCAGCTTGGGAAGTACGGGGGGTGGCTACACCTTC	CASSLGSTGGGYTF
TRBV4-2	TRBJ1-5	TRBD1	.	TGTGCCAGCAGCCTAGGGACAGGAGTTAGCAATCAGCCCCAGCATTTT	CASSLGTGVSNQPQHF
TRBV19	TRBJ2-2	TRBD2	.	TGTGCCAGTAAGGTGGTAGCGGGAAAGACCGGAAACACCGGGGAGCTGTTTTTT	CASKVVAGKTGNTGELFF
TRBV6-1	TRBJ2-7	TRBD2	few	TGTGCCAGCAGTGAAAGAAGAGTTAGCGGGATTCGGGAGCAGTACTTC	CASSERRVSGIREQYF
TRBV18	TRBJ1-1	.	once	TGTGCCAGCTCACCGCTCGAGGGTTTTGGTACTGAAGCTTTCTTT	CASSPLEGFGTEAFF
TRBV14	TRBJ2-1	TRBD2	.	TGTGCCAGCAGCCAAGAATTAGCGGGAGGGCTCAATGAGCAGTTCTTC	CASSQELAGGLNEQFF
TRBV5-1	TRBJ2-5	.	.	TGCGCCAGCAGCTTATCCTCGTCCCAAGAGACCCAGTACTTC	CASSLSSSQETQYF
TRBV11-3	TRBJ2-5	.	.	TGTGCCAGCAGCTTAGTTAGGGGTCAAGAGACCCAGTACTTC	CASSLVRGQETQYF
TRBV18	TRBJ1-2	.	.	TGTGCCAGCTCACCACGAGGGGGAGACTATGGCTACACCTTC	CASSPRGGDYGYTF
TRBV4-1	TRBJ2-7	.	.	TGCGCCAGCAGCCAAGGGGGAGGCTCCTACGAGCAGTACTTC	CASSQGGGSYEQYF
TRBV29-1	TRBJ1-6	TRBD1	many	TGCAGCGTTCGACAGGGGGCGCAATCACCCCTCCACTTT	CSVRQGAQSPLHF
TRBV5-1	TRBJ2-7	TRBD2	.	TGCGCCAGCAGCCTCGGGGGGGAGTACGAGCAGTACTTC	CASSLGGEYEQYF
TRBV10-1	TRBJ1-2	.	.	TGCGCCAGCAGTGAGTCAGGGGCCATTCGCTCTAACTATGGCTACACCTTC	CASSESGAIRSNYGYTF
TRBV30	TRBJ1-3	.	.	TGTGCCTGGAGTGTACAGACTGGAAACACCATATATTTT	CAWSVQTGNTIYF
TRBV11-3	TRBJ2-2	TRBD2	.	TGTGCCAGCAGCTTATACGGGAGGGCCGTTTTCACCGGGGAGCTGTTTTTT	CASSLYGRAVFTGELFF
TRBV6-2/TRBV6-3	TRBJ2-2	TRBD2	.	TGTGCCAGCAGTGGACTAGCGGGAAGCACCGGGGAGCTGTTTTTT	CASSGLAGSTGELFF
TRBV24-1	TRBJ2-1	TRBD2	.	TGTGCCACCAGTGATCTAAGGACTAGCGGGACAGACAATGAGCAGTTCTTC	CATSDLRTSGTDNEQFF
TRBV3-1/TRBV3-2	TRBJ2-3	TRBD2	.	TGTGCCAGCAGCCAGGGGACTAGCGGACCAGATACGCAGTATTTT	CASSQGTSGPDTQYF
TRBV19	TRBJ1-2	TRBD1	.	TGTGCCAGTAGGACACAGGGGGGGTATGGCTACACCTTC	CASRTQGGYGYTF
TRBV5-1	TRBJ1-5	TRBD1	.	TGCGCCAGCAGCCAAGAGACAGGGCGCAATCAGCCCCAGCATTTT	CASSQETGRNQPQHF
TRBV9	TRBJ2-7	TRBD1	.	TGTGCCAGCAGCTCGGGACAGGGAGGCTCCTACGAGCAGTACTTC	CASSSGQGGSYEQYF
TRBV3-1/TRBV3-2	TRBJ2-3	TRBD2	once	TGTGCCAGCAGCCTTCGTGGCCCAGCGGGAGAATCTAGAGATACGCAGTATTTT	CASSLRGPAGESRDTQYF
TRBV5-5	TRBJ2-5	.	.	TGTGCCAGCAGCGCAGGACAGCAAGAGACCCAGTACTTC	CASSAGQQETQYF
TRBV19	TRBJ2-3	TRBD2	.	TGTGCCAGTCGGGGGCGGGAGGGTTTAGATACGCAGTATTTT	CASRGREGLDTQYF
TRBV5-1	TRBJ2-3	.	once	TGCGCCAGCAGCCCCCGTTCAAGCGGCAGCACAGATACGCAGTATTTT	CASSPRSSGSTDTQYF
TRBV6-5	TRBJ2-7	TRBD1	once	TGTGCCAGCAGTTACGAGGGGGCGGACGAGCAGTACTTC	CASSYEGADEQYF
TRBV19	TRBJ1-2	TRBD1	.	TGTGCCAGTAGTATAGTTGGACAGGGGGCGATAGGGTATGGCTACACCTTC	CASSIVGQGAIGYGYTF
TRBV18	TRBJ2-2	.	.	TGTGCCAGCTCACCAACGGCGAACACCGGGGAGCTGTTTTTT	CASSPTANTGELFF
TRBV15	TRBJ2-7	TRBD1	.	TGTGCCACCAGCAGCAGCCCGGACAGGACGAGCTCCTACGAGCAGTACTTC	CATSSSPDRTSSYEQYF
TRBV6-1	TRBJ2-7	.	few	TGTGCCAGCAGTGAAGCGTTAGGGAGCGGGCAATCCTACGAGCAGTACTTC	CASSEALGSGQSYEQYF
TRBV6-1	TRBJ2-7	TRBD2	.	TGTGCCAGCAGTGAAGTGGCTAGCGGGTCCCCCTACGAGCAGTACTTC	CASSEVASGSPYEQYF
TRBV3-1/TRBV3-2	TRBJ2-1	.	.	TGTGCCAGCAGCCCAACAGGGACGGGCAATGAGCAGTTCTTC	CASSPTGTGNEQFF
TRBV5-1	TRBJ1-2	.	.	TGCGCCAGCAGCCCTGGTGAGGGAATTGACTATGGCTACACCTTC	CASSPGEGIDYGYTF
TRBV19	TRBJ2-7	TRBD1	few	TGTGCCAGTACCTTAGGACAGGGGCCCTACTACGAGCAGTACTTC	CASTLGQGPYYEQYF
TRBV2	TRBJ2-1	TRBD1	.	TGTGCCAGCAGTCCTCCGGGACAGGGCTACAATGAGCAGTTCTTC	CASSPPGQGYNEQFF
TRBV5-1	TRBJ1-2	.	.	TGCGCCAGCAGCTTGGATCCGGGGGATAATGGCTACACCTTC	CASSLDPGDNGYTF
TRBV18	TRBJ2-7	.	.	TGTGCCAGCTCAGCAACTAGCACCGGTTACGAGCAGTACTTC	CASSATSTGYEQYF
TRBV27	TRBJ1-6	.	.	TGTGCCAGCAGTTCGAGGGTAGATTCACCCCTCCACTTT	CASSSRVDSPLHF
TRBV7-9	TRBJ1-3	.	once	TGTGCCAGCAGCCCGATCGGGGGAAACACCATATATTTT	CASSPIGGNTIYF
TRBV5-6	TRBJ1-2	TRBD1	.	TGTGCCAGCAGCTTGGCCGGAGGGGGCCGTTATGGCTACACCTTC	CASSLAGGGRYGYTF
TRBV12-5	TRBJ1-3	TRBD1	.	TGTGCTAGTGGTTTGGCCCCCAGGGGGCGGTTTGGAAACACCATATATTTT	CASGLAPRGRFGNTIYF
TRBV6-4	TRBJ2-3	.	.	TGTGCCAGCAGTGACTCGGAGGGATCCACAGATACGCAGTATTTT	CASSDSEGSTDTQYF
TRBV20-1	TRBJ1-3	.	.	TGCAGTGCCCATAGGACAGTGTATTTT	CSAHRTVYF
TRBV16	TRBJ2-7	.	.	TGTGCCAGCAGCCAAAACAGGGCCGGATTCAATGAGCAGTACTTC	CASSQNRAGFNEQYF
TRBV29-1	TRBJ2-3	.	.	TGCAGCGTCGAGACAGGGGGCCTAGCGGGAGGTGCCGCAGATACGCAGTATTTT	CSVETGGLAGGAADTQYF
TRBV5-1	TRBJ2-4	.	once	TGCGCCAGCAGCTTGACAGGCCCGGCAAACATTCAGTACTTC	CASSLTGPANIQYF
TRBV5-4	TRBJ2-2	TRBD1	.	TGTGCCAGCAGCTTGCAGGGGGCGCGGACCGGGGAGCTGTTTTTT	CASSLQGARTGELFF
TRBV7-8	TRBJ2-3	.	.	TGTGCCAGCAGCTTAGTGACACAAAGCACAGATACGCAGTATTTT	CASSLVTQSTDTQYF
TRBV12-3/TRBV12-4	TRBJ1-2	.	few	TGTGCCAGCAGCCAGGCAAACTATGGCTACACCTTC	CASSQANYGYTF
TRBV3-1/TRBV3-2	TRBJ2-2	TRBD2	.	TGTGCCAGCAGCCGATGGACTAGCGGGACGAACACCGGGGAGCTGTTTTTT	CASSRWTSGTNTGELFF